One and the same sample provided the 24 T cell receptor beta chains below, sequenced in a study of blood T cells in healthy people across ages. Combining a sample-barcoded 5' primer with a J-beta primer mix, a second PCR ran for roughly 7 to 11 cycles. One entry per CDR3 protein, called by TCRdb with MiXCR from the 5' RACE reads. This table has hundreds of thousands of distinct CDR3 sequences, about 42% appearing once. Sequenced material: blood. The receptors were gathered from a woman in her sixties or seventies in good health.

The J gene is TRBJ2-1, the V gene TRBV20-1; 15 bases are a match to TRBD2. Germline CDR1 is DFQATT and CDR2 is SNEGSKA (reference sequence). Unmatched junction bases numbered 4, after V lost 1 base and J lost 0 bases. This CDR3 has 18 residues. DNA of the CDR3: TGCAGTGCTAGAGCCGGACTAGCGGGAGGGAGCTCCTACAATGAGCAGTTCTTC. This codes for CSARAGLAGGSSYNEQFF.

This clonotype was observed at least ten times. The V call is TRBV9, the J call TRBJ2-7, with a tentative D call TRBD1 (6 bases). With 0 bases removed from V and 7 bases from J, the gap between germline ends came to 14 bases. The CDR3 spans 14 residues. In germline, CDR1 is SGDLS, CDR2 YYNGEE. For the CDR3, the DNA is TGTGCCAGCAGCGTAGATCCAGGGGATAGTGAGCAGTACTTC. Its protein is CASSVDPGDSEQYF. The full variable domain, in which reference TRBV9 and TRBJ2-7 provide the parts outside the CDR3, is DSGVTQTPKHLITATGQRVTLRCSPRSGDLSVYWYQQSLDQGLQFLIQYYNGEERAKGNILERFSAQQFPDLHSELNLSSLELGDSALYFCASSVDPGDSEQYFGPGTRLTVT.

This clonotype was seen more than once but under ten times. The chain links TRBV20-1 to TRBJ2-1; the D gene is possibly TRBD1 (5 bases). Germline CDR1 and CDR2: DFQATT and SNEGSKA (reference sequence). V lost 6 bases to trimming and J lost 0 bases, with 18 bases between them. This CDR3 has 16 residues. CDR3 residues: CSAPGQGVGSYNEQFF. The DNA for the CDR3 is TGCAGTGCACCCGGACAAGGGGTGGGCTCCTACAATGAGCAGTTCTTC.

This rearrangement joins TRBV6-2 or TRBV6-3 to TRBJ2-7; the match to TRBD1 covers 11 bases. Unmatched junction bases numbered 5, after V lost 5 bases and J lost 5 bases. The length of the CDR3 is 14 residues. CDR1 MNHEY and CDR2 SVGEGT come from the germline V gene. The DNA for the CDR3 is TGTGCCAGCAGTAAACGGACAGGGGGCGACGAGCAGTACTTC. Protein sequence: CASSKRTGGDEQYF.

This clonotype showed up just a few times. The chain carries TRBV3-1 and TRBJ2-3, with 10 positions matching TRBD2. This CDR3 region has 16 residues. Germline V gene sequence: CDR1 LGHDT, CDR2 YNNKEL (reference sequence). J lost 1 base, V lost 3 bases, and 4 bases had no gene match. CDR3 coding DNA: TGTGCCAGCAGCCACGAGGGACTAGCGCGCACAGATACGCAGTATTTT. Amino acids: CASSHEGLARTDTQYF.

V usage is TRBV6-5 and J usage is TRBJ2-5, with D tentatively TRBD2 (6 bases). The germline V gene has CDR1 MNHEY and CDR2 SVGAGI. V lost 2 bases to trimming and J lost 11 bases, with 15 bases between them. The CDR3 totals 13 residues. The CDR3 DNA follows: TGTGCCAGCAGTTACCGACTAGTGTCTGAGCAGTACTTC. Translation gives CASSYRLVSEQYF.

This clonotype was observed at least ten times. The CDR3 region has the DNA TGTGCCAGCAGTGTGGAGGGGACAGATACGCAGTATTTT. Its translation is CASSVEGTDTQYF. This chain uses TRBV9 with TRBJ2-3, with TRBD2 as a possible D gene (6 bases). V was pared by 5 bases and J by 3 bases, with 10 bases between. The CDR3 totals 13 residues. Germline assignment: CDR1 SGDLS and CDR2 YYNGEE.

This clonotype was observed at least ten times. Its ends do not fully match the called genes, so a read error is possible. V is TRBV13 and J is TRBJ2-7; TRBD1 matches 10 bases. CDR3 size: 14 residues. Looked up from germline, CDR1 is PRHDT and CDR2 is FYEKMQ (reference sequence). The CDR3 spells CASSPRTGGYEQYF. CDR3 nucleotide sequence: TGCGCCAGCAGCCCCAGGACAGGGGGCTACGAGCAGTACTTC.

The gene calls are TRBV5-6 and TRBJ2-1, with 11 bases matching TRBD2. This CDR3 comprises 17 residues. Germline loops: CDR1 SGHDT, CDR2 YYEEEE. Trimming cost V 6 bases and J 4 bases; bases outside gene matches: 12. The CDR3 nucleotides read TGTGCCAGCACCCCTCTGAGTGGGACTAGCGGTTACAATGAGCAGTTCTTC. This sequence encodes CASTPLSGTSGYNEQFF.

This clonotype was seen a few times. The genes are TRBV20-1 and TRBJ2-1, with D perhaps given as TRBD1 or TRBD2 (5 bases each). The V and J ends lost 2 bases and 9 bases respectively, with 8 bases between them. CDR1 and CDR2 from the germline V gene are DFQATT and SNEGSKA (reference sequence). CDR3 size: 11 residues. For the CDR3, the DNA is TGCAGTGCTAGACTTGGGGGTGAGCAGTTCTTC. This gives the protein CSARLGGEQFF.

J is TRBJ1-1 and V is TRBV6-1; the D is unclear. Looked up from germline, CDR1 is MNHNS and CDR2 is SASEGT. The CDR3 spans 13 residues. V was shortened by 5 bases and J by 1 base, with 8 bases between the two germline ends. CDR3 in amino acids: CASSSNKNTEAFF. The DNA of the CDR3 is TGTGCCAGCAGTTCAAACAAGAACACTGAAGCTTTCTTT.

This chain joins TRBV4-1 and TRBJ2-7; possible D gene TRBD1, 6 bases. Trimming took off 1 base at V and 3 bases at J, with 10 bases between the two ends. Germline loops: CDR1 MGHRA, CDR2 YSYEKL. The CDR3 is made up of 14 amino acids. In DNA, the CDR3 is TGCGCCAGCAGCCAAGGAAGAGGGGGCTACGAGCAGTACTTC. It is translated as CASSQGRGGYEQYF.

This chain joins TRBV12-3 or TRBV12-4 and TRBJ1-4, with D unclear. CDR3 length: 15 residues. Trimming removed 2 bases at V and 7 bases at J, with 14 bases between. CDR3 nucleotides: TGTGCCAGCAGTTTAATCGGAGGAGGCTTTGAAAAACTGTTTTTT. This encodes CASSLIGGGFEKLFF.

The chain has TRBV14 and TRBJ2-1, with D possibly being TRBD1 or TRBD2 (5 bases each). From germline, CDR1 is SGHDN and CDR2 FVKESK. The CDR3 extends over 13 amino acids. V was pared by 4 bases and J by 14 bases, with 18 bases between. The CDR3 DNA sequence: TGTGCCAGCAGCCGAGGGGATGGGCGGGTAGAGTTCTTC. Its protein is CASSRGDGRVEFF. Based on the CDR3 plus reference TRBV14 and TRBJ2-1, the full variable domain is EAGVTQFPSHSVIEKGQTVTLRCDPISGHDNLYWYRRVMGKEIKFLLHFVKESKQDESGMPNNRFLAERTGGTYSTLKVQPAELEDSGVYFCASSRGDGRVEFFGPGTRLTVL.

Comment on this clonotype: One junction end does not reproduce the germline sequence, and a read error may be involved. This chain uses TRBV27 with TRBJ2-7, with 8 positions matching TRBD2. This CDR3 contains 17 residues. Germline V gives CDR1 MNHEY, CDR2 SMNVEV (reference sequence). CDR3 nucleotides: TGTGCCAGCAGTTTAGCTAGCGGGCACAACAGGCCCTATGAGCAGTACTTC. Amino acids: CASSLASGHNRPYEQYF.

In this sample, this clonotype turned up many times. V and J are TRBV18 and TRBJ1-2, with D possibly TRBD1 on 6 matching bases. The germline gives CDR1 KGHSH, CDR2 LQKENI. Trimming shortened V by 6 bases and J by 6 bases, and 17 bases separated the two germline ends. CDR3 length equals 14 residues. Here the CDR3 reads CASSLPGGANGYTF. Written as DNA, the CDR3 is TGTGCCAGCTCCCTGCCGGGGGGCGCCAATGGCTACACCTTC.

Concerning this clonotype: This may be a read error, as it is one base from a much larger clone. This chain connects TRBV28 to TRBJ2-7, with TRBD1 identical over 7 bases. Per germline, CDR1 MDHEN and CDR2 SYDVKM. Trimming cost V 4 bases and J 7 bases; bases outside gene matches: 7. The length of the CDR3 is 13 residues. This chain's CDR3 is CASSSGQNNEQYF. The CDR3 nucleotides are TGTGCCAGCAGTTCGGGACAGAACAATGAGCAGTACTTC.

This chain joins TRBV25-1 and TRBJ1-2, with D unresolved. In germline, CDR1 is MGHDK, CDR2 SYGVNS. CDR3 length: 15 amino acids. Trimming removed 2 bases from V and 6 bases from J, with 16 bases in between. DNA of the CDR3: TGTGCCAGCAGTGAAATTGGAGGATTTAGAAATGGCTACACCTTC. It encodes CASSEIGGFRNGYTF.

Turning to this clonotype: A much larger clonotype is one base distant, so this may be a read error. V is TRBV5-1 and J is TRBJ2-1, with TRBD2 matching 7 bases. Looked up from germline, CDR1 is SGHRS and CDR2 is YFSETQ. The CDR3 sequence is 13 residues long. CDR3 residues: CAGSLVLADEQFF. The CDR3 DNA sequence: TGCGCCGGCAGCTTGGTCCTAGCGGATGAGCAGTTCTTC.

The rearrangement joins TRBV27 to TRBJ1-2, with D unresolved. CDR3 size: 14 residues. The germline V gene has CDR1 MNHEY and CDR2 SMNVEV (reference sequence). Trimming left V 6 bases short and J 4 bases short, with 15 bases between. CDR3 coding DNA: TGTGCCAGCAGGCAGGACGGAAGCTTCTATGGCTACACCTTC. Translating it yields CASRQDGSFYGYTF.

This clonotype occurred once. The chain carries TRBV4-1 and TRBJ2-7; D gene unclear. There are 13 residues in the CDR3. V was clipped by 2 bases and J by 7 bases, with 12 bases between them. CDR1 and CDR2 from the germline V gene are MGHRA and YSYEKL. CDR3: CASSQYYNNEQYF. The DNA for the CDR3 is TGCGCCAGCAGCCAATACTATAACAATGAGCAGTACTTC.

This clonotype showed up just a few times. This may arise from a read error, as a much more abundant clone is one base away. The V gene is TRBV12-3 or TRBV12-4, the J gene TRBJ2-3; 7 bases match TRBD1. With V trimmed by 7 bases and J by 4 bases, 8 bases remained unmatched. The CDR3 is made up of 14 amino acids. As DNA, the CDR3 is TGTGCCAGCAAGCCGGGACAGTCCGCAGATACGCAGTATTTT. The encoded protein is CASKPGQSADTQYF.

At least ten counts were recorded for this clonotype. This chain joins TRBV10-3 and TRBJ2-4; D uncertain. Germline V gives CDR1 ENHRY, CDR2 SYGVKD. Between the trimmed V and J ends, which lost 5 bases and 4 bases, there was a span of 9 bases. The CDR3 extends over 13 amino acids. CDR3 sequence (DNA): TGTGCCATCAGTATAGACACGAAAAACATTCAGTACTTC. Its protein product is CAISIDTKNIQYF.

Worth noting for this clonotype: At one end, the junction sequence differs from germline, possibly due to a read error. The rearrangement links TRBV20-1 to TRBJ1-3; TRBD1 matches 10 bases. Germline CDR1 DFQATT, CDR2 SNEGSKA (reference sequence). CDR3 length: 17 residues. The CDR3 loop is CSASGLTGTGAGNTIYF. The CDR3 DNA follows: TGCAGTGCTAGCGGGCTCACAGGGACAGGGGCTGGAAACACTATATATTTT.